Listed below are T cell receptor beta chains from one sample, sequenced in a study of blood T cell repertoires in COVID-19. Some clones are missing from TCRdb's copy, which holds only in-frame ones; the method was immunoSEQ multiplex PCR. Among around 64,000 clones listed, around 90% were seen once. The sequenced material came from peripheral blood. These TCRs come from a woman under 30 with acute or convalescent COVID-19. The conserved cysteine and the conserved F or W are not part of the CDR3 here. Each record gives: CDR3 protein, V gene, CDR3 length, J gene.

CDR3 protein: ASSPRGRYEKLF; V gene: TRBV27; CDR3 length: 12; J gene: TRBJ1-4
CDR3 protein: ASSYAVTPAGELF; V gene: TRBV6-5; CDR3 length: 13; J gene: TRBJ2-2
CDR3 protein: ASSRQGPSSPLH; V gene: TRBV5-4; CDR3 length: 12; J gene: TRBJ1-6
CDR3 protein: ASSPGGADYGYT; V gene: TRBV18; CDR3 length: 12; J gene: TRBJ1-2
CDR3 protein: AWSVTGTSGQETQY; V gene: TRBV30; CDR3 length: 14; J gene: TRBJ2-5
CDR3 protein: ASTETGVDTEAF; V gene: TRBV5-6; CDR3 length: 12; J gene: TRBJ1-1
CDR3 protein: SVWRGTTDTQY; V gene: TRBV29-1; CDR3 length: 11; J gene: TRBJ2-3
CDR3 protein: ASSEAQGLNSPLH; V gene: TRBV6-1; CDR3 length: 13; J gene: TRBJ1-6
CDR3 protein: ASSLNFQTTNEKLF; V gene: TRBV5-1; CDR3 length: 14; J gene: TRBJ1-4
CDR3 protein: ASSGEGVNNSPLH; V gene: TRBV2; CDR3 length: 13; J gene: TRBJ1-6
CDR3 protein: ASSLDGAGYYGYT; V gene: TRBV7-6; CDR3 length: 13; J gene: TRBJ1-2
CDR3 protein: ASRGQSNSPLH; V gene: TRBV28; CDR3 length: 11; J gene: TRBJ1-6
CDR3 protein: ASSAPGTRYNEQF; V gene: TRBV28; CDR3 length: 13; J gene: TRBJ2-1
CDR3 protein: ASSPGTGYQPQH; V gene: TRBV6-5; CDR3 length: 12; J gene: TRBJ1-5
CDR3 protein: ASSQAGTSHHNEQF; V gene: TRBV3-1/TRBV3-2; CDR3 length: 14; J gene: TRBJ2-1
CDR3 protein: ASSSSPFNEQF; V gene: TRBV18; CDR3 length: 11; J gene: TRBJ2-1
CDR3 protein: ASSYRGSRIWAEAF; V gene: TRBV6-2/TRBV6-3; CDR3 length: 14; J gene: TRBJ1-1
CDR3 protein: ASSFGLAKSNEQF; V gene: TRBV7-2; CDR3 length: 13; J gene: TRBJ2-1
CDR3 protein: ASINAGILTNEKLF; V gene: TRBV28; CDR3 length: 14; J gene: TRBJ1-4
CDR3 protein: AWSTGTGSYEQY; V gene: TRBV30; CDR3 length: 12; J gene: TRBJ2-7
CDR3 protein: ASSINRGDTIY; V gene: TRBV19; CDR3 length: 11; J gene: TRBJ1-3
CDR3 protein: ASSSGLNQGALQETQY; V gene: TRBV18; CDR3 length: 16; J gene: TRBJ2-5
CDR3 protein: ASSYKGNNSPLH; V gene: TRBV11-1; CDR3 length: 12; J gene: TRBJ1-6